Given below is one T cell receptor (beta chain) in context. Its antigen is currently not known. No qualities accompany the bases; no much larger clone lies one base away. This specimen belongs to a study of blood T cell repertoires in COVID-19 (TCRdb year 2020). About the study as a whole: Collaborator samples came from the United States, Italy and Spain and covered acute and convalescent phases of COVID-19. The material from the prospective study consisted of cDNA or gDNA derived from T cells, B-cell-depleted T cells, or PBMCs. The dataset comprised deeply sampled blood TCRbeta repertoires from subjects exposed to, actively infected with, or recovered from COVID-19. The repertoires were released in a freely available public database meant as a resource for research on the immune response to SARS-CoV-2. The samples were drawn from the first 160 participants of the ongoing ImmuneRACE study and from over 950 subjects provided by 6 global collaborators. The sample metadata nearly always contained a de-identified subject ID, COVID-19 status, age in years and sex. Where available, HLA class I and class II types were obtained from metadata supplied by the sample provider rather than from assay-based typing.

TCRbeta CDR3 regions were amplified from genomic DNA using the immunoSEQ Assay, a bias-controlled multiplex PCR. The authors' analysis ran thus. The number of nucleated cells in each sample was estimated by amplification of reference gene primers within the assay. To quantify the absolute abundance of each unique TCRbeta CDR3 rearrangement, sequence reads were collapsed and filtered. Productive Simpson clonality was computed per sample as the square root of Simpson's diversity index over productive rearrangements. TCRdb retrieved this table from immuneACCESS and kept in-frame rearrangements only. Not all clones are present; in checked studies, unresolved V genes account for under half, and no reason is known for the remainder. V, J and clone size were drawn from that table, and D and trimming were deduced from the DNA. The table for this sample lists 50,000 to 60,000 clones; about 87% of them were counted only once. The top ten constitute about 3.6% of the sample.

At one collaborating source in Seattle, patients were enrolled during active infection and were followed longitudinally through the course of disease. Each collaborating institution followed its own protocols to collect whole blood in K2EDTA tubes. For TCRbeta analysis, collaborators shipped samples as frozen whole blood, isolated PBMCs, or DNA extracted from either of those sample types. Overall study results and their limits: How much clinical and demographic metadata was included differed by source and by participant, and the metadata was provided uncurated.

The sequencing sample was made of peripheral blood. This TCR derives from a man in his forties with COVID-19, enrolled during active disease.

CDR3 loop: CASRDRGQGTQYF. In nucleotide form, the sequence is TGTGCCAGCCGGGACAGGGGGCAGGGGACCCAGTACTTC. Here the chain combines TRBV6-5 and TRBJ2-5; 12 central bases correspond to TRBD1. As encoded in the germline V gene, CDR1 is MNHEY while CDR2 is SVGAGI. The junction shows trimming of 8 bases on V and 7 bases on J, and the gene matches do not reach 5 bases of it. The cysteine opens and the phenylalanine closes a CDR3 of 13 amino acids. The CDR3 DNA has 39 bases and is translated from base 1.